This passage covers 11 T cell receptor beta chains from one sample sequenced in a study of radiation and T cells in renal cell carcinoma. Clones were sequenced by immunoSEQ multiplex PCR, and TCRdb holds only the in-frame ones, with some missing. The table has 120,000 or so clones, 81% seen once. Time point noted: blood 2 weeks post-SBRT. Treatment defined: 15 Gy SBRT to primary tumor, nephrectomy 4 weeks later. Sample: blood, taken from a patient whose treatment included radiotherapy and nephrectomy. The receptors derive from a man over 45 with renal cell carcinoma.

The DNA of the CDR3 is TGCAGCGTCGTAGGCATAGCGGGAGGGCGAGATGAGCAGTTCTTC. This codes for CSVVGIAGGRDEQFF. The chain uses TRBV29-1 and TRBJ2-1, with 11 bases fitting TRBD2. Per germline, CDR1 SQVTM and CDR2 ANQGSEA. V lost 6 bases and J lost 8; bases outside the gene matches: 12. This CDR3 comprises 15 residues.

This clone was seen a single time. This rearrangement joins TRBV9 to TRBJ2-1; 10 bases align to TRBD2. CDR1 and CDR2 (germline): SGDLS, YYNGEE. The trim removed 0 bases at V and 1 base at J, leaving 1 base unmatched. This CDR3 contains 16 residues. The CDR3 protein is CASSVASGRSYNEQFF. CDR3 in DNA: TGTGCCAGCAGCGTAGCTAGCGGGAGATCCTACAATGAGCAGTTCTTC.

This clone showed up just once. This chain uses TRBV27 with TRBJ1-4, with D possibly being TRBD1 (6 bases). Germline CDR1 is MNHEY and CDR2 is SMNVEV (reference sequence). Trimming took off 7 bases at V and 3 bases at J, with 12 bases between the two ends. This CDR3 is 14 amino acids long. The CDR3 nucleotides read TGTGCCAGCAAACGGACAGCCTCTAATGAAAAACTGTTTTTT. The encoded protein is CASKRTASNEKLFF.

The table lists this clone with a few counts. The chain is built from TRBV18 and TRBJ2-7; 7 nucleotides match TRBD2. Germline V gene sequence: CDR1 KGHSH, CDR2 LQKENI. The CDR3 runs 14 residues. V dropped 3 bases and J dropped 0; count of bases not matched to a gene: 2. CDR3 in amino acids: CASSPASGSYEQYF. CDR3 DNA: TGTGCCAGCTCACCCGCTAGCGGCTCCTACGAGCAGTACTTC.

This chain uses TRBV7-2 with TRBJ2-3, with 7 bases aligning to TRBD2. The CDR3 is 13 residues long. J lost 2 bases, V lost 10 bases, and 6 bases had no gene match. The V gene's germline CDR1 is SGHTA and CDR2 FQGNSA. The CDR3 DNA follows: TGTGCCATGGCGGGAGTTGTCACAGATACGCAGTATTTT. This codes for CAMAGVVTDTQYF.

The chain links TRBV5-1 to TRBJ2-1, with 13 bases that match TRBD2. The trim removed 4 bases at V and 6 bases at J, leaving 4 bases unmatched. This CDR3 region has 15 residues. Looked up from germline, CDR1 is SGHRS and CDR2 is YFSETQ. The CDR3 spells CASSHGLAGANEQFF. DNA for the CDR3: TGCGCCAGCAGCCACGGACTAGCGGGGGCCAATGAGCAGTTCTTC.

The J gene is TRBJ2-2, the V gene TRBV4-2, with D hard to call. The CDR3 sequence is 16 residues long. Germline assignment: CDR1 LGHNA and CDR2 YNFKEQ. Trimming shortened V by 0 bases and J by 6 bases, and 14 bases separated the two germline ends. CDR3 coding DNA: TGTGCCAGCAGCCAAGATGCCGGACCCAGCGCCGGGGAGCTGTTTTTT. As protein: CASSQDAGPSAGELFF.

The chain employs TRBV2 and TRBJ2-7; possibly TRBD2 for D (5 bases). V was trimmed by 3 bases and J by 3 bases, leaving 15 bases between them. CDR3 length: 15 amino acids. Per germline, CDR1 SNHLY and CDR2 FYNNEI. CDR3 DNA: TGTGCCAGCAGTGACCGCAAGAGGGAGCGCTACGAGCAGTACTTC. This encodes CASSDRKRERYEQYF.

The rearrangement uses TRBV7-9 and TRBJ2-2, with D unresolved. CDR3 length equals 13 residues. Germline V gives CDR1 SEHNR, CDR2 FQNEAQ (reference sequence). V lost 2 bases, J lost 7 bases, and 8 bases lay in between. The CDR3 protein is CASSLNSGGELFF. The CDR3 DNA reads TGTGCCAGCAGCTTAAATTCCGGCGGGGAGCTGTTTTTT. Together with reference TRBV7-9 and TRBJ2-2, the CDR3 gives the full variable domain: DTGVSQNPRHKITKRGQNVTFRCDPISEHNRLYWYRQTLGQGPEFLTYFQNEAQLEKSRLLSDRFSAERPKGSFSTLEIQRTEQGDSAMYLCASSLNSGGELFFGEGSRLTVL.

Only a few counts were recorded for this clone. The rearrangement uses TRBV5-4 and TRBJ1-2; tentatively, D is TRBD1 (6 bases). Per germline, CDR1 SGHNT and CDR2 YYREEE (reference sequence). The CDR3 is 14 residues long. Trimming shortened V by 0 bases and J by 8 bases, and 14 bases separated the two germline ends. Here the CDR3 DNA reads TGTGCCAGCAGCTTGGCAACAGGGACAAGAGGCTACACCTTC. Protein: CASSLATGTRGYTF. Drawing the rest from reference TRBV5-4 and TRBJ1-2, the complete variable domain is ETGVTQSPTHLIKTRGQQVTLRCSSQSGHNTVSWYQQALGQGPQFIFQYYREEENGRGNFPPRFSGLQFPNYSSELNVNALELDDSALYLCASSLATGTRGYTFGSGTRLTVV.

This CDR3 reads CASRGTGETEAFF. The DNA of the CDR3 is TGTGCCAGCAGAGGGACAGGGGAAACTGAAGCTTTCTTT. V usage is TRBV27 and J usage is TRBJ1-1; 10 bases match TRBD1. This CDR3 spans 13 amino acids. With V trimmed by 6 bases and J by 5 bases, 3 bases remained unmatched. CDR1 is MNHEY, CDR2 SMNVEV, per germline (reference sequence).